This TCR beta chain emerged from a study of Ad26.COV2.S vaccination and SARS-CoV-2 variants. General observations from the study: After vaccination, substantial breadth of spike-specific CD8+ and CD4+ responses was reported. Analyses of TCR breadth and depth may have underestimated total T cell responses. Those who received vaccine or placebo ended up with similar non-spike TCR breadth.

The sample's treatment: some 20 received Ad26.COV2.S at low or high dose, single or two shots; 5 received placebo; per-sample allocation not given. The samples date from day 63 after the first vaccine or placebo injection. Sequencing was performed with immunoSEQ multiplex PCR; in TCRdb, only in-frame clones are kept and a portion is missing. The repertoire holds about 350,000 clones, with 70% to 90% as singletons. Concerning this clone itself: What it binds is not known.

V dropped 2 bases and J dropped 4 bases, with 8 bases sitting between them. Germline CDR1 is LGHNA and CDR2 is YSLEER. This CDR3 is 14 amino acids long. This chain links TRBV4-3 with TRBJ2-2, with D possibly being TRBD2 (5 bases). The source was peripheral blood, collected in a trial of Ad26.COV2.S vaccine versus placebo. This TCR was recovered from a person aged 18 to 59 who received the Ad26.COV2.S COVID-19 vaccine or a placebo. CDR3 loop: CASSQLSGTGELFF. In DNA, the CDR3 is TGCGCCAGCAGCCAATTAAGCGGCACCGGGGAGCTGTTTTTT.